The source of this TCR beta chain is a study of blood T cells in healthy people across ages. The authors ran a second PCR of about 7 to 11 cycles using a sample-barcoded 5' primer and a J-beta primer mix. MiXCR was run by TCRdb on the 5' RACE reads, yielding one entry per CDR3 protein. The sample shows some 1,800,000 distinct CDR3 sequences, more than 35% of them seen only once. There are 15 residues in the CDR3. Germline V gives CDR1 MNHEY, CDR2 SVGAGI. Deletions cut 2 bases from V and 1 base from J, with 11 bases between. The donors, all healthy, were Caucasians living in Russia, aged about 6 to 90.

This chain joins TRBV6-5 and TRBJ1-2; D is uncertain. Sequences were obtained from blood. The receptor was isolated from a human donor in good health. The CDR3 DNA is TGTGCCAGCAGTTACGGTGGATCAGTTAACTATGGCTACACCTTC. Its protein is CASSYGGSVNYGYTF.